Listed below are T cell receptor beta chains from one sample, sequenced in a study of cytomegalovirus exposure and HLA in healthy donors. TCRdb's copy holds only in-frame clones and misses some; the assay was immunoSEQ multiplex PCR. The sample includes about 70,000 clones, around 86% of them seen just once. What was sequenced was PBMCs. The receptor source for this set is a woman in her 30s in good health and CMV-seronegative. Each CDR3 is given with its conserved first and last residue. A D gene is named only where the DNA matches it firmly. Size is stated for part of the rows, as once, few or many counts, or as a class when the clone is expanded.

j_call d_call v_call clone_size cdr3_aa cdr3_nt
TRBJ2-6 NA TRBV5-1 few CASSLVPGIAGANVLTF TGCGCCAGCAGCTTGGTCCCGGGGATAGCTGGGGCCAACGTCCTGACTTTC
TRBJ2-3 TRBD2 TRBV4-3 NA CASSQGLAGVADTQYF TGCGCCAGCAGCCAAGGACTAGCGGGAGTCGCAGATACGCAGTATTTT
TRBJ2-2 NA TRBV5-1 NA CASSLRALQGNTGELFF TGCGCCAGCAGCTTGAGAGCCTTACAGGGAAACACCGGGGAGCTGTTTTTT
TRBJ1-1 TRBD1 TRBV5-6 NA CAGGQGAGNTEAFF TGTGCGGGTGGGCAGGGGGCGGGGAACACTGAAGCTTTCTTT
TRBJ2-5 TRBD2 TRBV5-1 NA CASSLVGWEGGETQYF TGCGCCAGCAGCTTGGTGGGCTGGGAGGGTGGCGAGACCCAGTACTTC
TRBJ2-1 TRBD2 TRBV27 once CASSPLSGLAGAKSDNEQFF TGTGCCAGCAGTCCTCTGTCGGGACTAGCGGGAGCGAAATCGGACAATGAGCAGTTCTTC
TRBJ1-2 NA TRBV5-1 NA CASSLEGINYGYTF TGCGCCAGCAGCTTGGAGGGGATTAACTATGGCTACACCTTC
TRBJ2-1 TRBD1 TRBV30 few CAWSVLTGTNEQFF TGTGCCTGGAGTGTTCTGACAGGGACCAATGAGCAGTTCTTC
TRBJ2-1 NA TRBV10-3 NA CAISPSQGKEYNEQFF TGTGCCATCAGCCCTTCCCAGGGAAAGGAATACAATGAGCAGTTCTTC
TRBJ2-3 TRBD2 TRBV6-5 NA CASSYETSGTDTQYF TGTGCCAGCAGTTACGAGACTAGCGGGACAGATACGCAGTATTTT
TRBJ2-3 TRBD2 TRBV12-5 NA CASGLDSLAAGTDTQYF TGTGCTAGTGGCCTCGATTCTCTAGCGGCGGGCACAGATACGCAGTATTTT
TRBJ1-5 NA TRBV28 NA CASSRRGGNQPQHF TGTGCCAGCAGTCGACGAGGGGGAAATCAGCCCCAGCATTTT
TRBJ2-5 TRBD1 TRBV11-1 NA CASSLGQGDGETQYF TGTGCCAGCAGCTTAGGACAGGGGGACGGAGAGACCCAGTACTTC
TRBJ2-3 TRBD2 TRBV11-1 NA CASSQGLAEFTDTQYF TGTGCCAGCAGCCAGGGACTAGCGGAGTTCACAGATACGCAGTATTTT
TRBJ2-1 TRBD2 TRBV27 NA CASSLLAGGYNEQFF TGTGCCAGCAGCCTACTAGCGGGAGGCTACAATGAGCAGTTCTTC
TRBJ2-5 NA TRBV7-2 NA CASSQQRGYARLEETQYF TGTGCCAGCAGCCAACAGCGAGGGTATGCCAGGTTAGAAGAGACCCAGTACTTC
TRBJ2-1 NA TRBV30 once CAWSVQGAGYNEQFF TGTGCCTGGAGTGTACAGGGTGCTGGGTACAATGAGCAGTTCTTC
TRBJ1-3 NA TRBV5-4 few CASSFGDYSGNTIYF TGTGCCAGCAGCTTTGGCGACTACTCTGGAAACACCATATATTTT
TRBJ2-7 NA TRBV6-1 NA CASSEMSTVYEQYF TGTGCCAGCAGTGAAATGAGTACAGTCTACGAGCAGTACTTC
TRBJ2-5 TRBD1 TRBV7-9 NA CASSRLGQGASETQYF TGTGCCAGCAGCCGACTCGGACAGGGGGCATCGGAGACCCAGTACTTC
TRBJ1-5 NA TRBV28 NA CASREGQLSNQPQHF TGTGCCAGCAGGGAGGGGCAGCTTAGCAATCAGCCCCAGCATTTT
TRBJ1-2 NA TRBV6-5 NA CASSYSAFYGYTF TGTGCCAGCAGTTACTCGGCCTTCTATGGCTACACCTTC
TRBJ1-4 NA TRBV29-1 NA CSARAQGEKLFF TGCAGCGCCCGGGCCCAGGGTGAAAAACTGTTTTTT
TRBJ2-1 NA TRBV4-2 NA CASSQDRGGKNNEQFF TGTGCCAGCAGCCAAGATCGGGGCGGGAAGAACAATGAGCAGTTCTTC
TRBJ2-3 NA TRBV5-4 NA CASSLGGSPTDTQYF TGTGCCAGCAGCTTGGGTGGCAGTCCCACAGATACGCAGTATTTT
TRBJ2-7 NA TRBV2 NA CASSESFEQYF TGTGCCAGCAGTGAATCCTTCGAGCAGTACTTC
TRBJ2-7 NA TRBV7-8 NA CASSLAVAASYEQYF TGTGCCAGCAGCCTCGCAGTAGCGGCAAGTTACGAGCAGTACTTC